The subject of this entry is one T cell receptor beta chain. This sample was taken from a study of control samples from healthy donors and cancer patients. Using immunoSEQ multiplex PCR, the repertoire was profiled, and TCRdb retains in-frame clones only, with some absent. The data show 150,000 to 200,000 clones, 85% to 95% seen once. Sample: blood. This TCR was sampled from a man aged 25-40 years in good health.

The CDR3 DNA follows: TGTGCCAGCAGTTACCGGGACAGTTTCCAAGAGACCCAGTACTTC. Translation gives CASSYRDSFQETQYF. V is TRBV6-5 and J is TRBJ2-5; 7 bases align to TRBD1. Losses at the gene ends were 2 bases for V and 1 base for J; bases not matched to a gene: 4. Per the germline V gene, CDR1 is MNHEY and CDR2 is SVGAGI. The CDR3 length is 15 residues.